Below, 29 T cell receptor beta chains from the same sample are listed, as sequenced in a study of blood T cell repertoires in COVID-19. Measured with immunoSEQ multiplex PCR; TCRdb has only the in-frame clones, and not every one. The repertoire includes roughly 250,000 clones, 75% to 90% of them detected once, and roughly 8.3% sits in the top ten. The sequenced sample consisted of PBMCs or T cells enriched from blood (not recorded which). The receptors come from a man in his forties who had recovered from COVID-19.

For the CDR3, the DNA is TGTGCCAGTAGTTTAAGCCCGGGACAGGGGTGGATGAACACTGAAGCTTTCTTT. Translation gives CASSLSPGQGWMNTEAFF. The chain couples TRBV19 to TRBJ1-1; 10 bases align to TRBD1. Germline V gene sequence: CDR1 LNHDA, CDR2 SQIVND (reference sequence). The CDR3 spans 18 residues. The V and J ends lost 5 bases and 0 bases, in that order; junction bases with no gene match: 12.

The chain links TRBV7-4 to TRBJ1-5, with 8 bases that match TRBD1. The CDR3 is made up of 18 amino acids. Per the germline V gene, CDR1 is SGHVT and CDR2 is SQSDAQ. The trim removed 0 bases at V and 2 bases at J, leaving 9 bases unmatched. For the CDR3, the DNA is TGTGCCAGCAGCTTAGCGAGGGGACAGGCAAGTCGCAATCAGCCCCAGCATTTT. This gives the protein CASSLARGQASRNQPQHF.

The CDR3 nucleotides read TGTGCCAGCAGCGTAGGGGAAAGCGGGGGGCTTAGCACAGATACGCAGTATTTT. It encodes CASSVGESGGLSTDTQYF. The genes are TRBV9 and TRBJ2-3; 9 bases line up with TRBD2. Germline-derived CDR1 and CDR2 are SGDLS and YYNGEE. V shed 0 bases and J 0 bases; nucleotides not matched to a gene: 8. The CDR3 consists of 18 residues.

This rearrangement joins TRBV11-2 to TRBJ2-1; 9 bases agree with TRBD2. The V segment lost 2 bases and the J segment 6 bases; nucleotides outside the gene matches: 17. This CDR3 comprises 19 residues. The V gene's germline CDR1 is SGHAT and CDR2 FQNNGV. CDR3 residues: CASSLLASGAALSRNEQFF. The CDR3 DNA sequence: TGTGCCAGCAGCTTATTAGCTAGCGGGGCCGCGCTGAGTCGCAATGAGCAGTTCTTC.

V gene TRBV3-1 (or the pseudogene TRBV3-2) combines with J gene TRBJ2-3, with D possibly TRBD2 on 6 matching bases. The CDR3 contains 14 residues. From germline, CDR1 is LGHDT and CDR2 YNNKEL (reference sequence). V dropped 4 bases and J dropped 1 base, with 9 bases sitting between them. CDR3 DNA: TGTGCCAGCAGCCTGGGGGGAGGCACAGATACGCAGTATTTT. It translates to CASSLGGGTDTQYF.

This clone has a handful of counts. V gene TRBV3-1 (or the pseudogene TRBV3-2) combines with J gene TRBJ2-7; the D gene is possibly TRBD2 (6 bases). Germline V CDR1 and CDR2: LGHDT, YNNKEL (reference sequence). This CDR3 is built from 15 residues. Trimming stripped 2 bases from V and 6 bases from J, with 17 bases between. Here the CDR3 reads CASSQTFLLASEQYF. The DNA of the CDR3 is TGTGCCAGCAGCCAAACGTTTTTACTAGCCTCCGAGCAGTACTTC.

The CDR3 loop is CSTGLAGGNEQFF. CDR3 sequence (DNA): TGCAGCACGGGACTAGCGGGGGGCAATGAGCAGTTCTTC. The chain couples TRBV29-1 to TRBJ2-1; 15 bases line up with TRBD2. CDR3 length: 13 residues. Trimming took 8 bases from V and 6 from J; bases not matched to a gene: 2. In germline, CDR1 is SQVTM, CDR2 ANQGSEA.

The rearrangement uses TRBV10-3 and TRBJ2-3; 7 nucleotides align to TRBD2. Germline lookup yields CDR1 ENHRY and CDR2 SYGVKD. The CDR3 contains 16 residues. The V segment lost 6 bases and the J segment 0 bases; nucleotides outside the gene matches: 9. In nucleotides, the CDR3 is TGTGCCATCAGGATGCCTAACGGGAGGAGCACAGATACGCAGTATTTT. Translated, it gives CAIRMPNGRSTDTQYF.

The chain links TRBV19 to TRBJ1-2, with unresolved D. Between the trimmed V and J ends, which lost 4 bases and 3 bases, there was a span of 18 bases. Germline V gene lookup returns CDR1 LNHDA and CDR2 SQIVND (reference sequence). The CDR3 loop spans 16 amino acids. CDR3 residues: CASSTRHSGGDYGYTF. The CDR3 DNA reads as TGTGCCAGTAGTACACGTCATTCCGGCGGGGACTATGGCTACACCTTC.

This clone was seen only a few times. The V call is TRBV19, the J call TRBJ1-5; D perhaps matches TRBD1 (5 bases). The CDR3 length is 17 residues. Between the trimmed V and J ends, which lost 0 bases and 0 bases, there was a span of 12 bases. CDR1 is LNHDA, CDR2 SQIVND, per germline (reference sequence). The CDR3 bases are TGTGCCAGTAGTATAGAGCCCGCACAGGTTAGCAATCAGCCCCAGCATTTT. Its protein is CASSIEPAQVSNQPQHF.

This chain joins TRBV7-3 and TRBJ2-1; 9 bases agree with TRBD1. The CDR3 spans 15 residues. The germline CDR1 and CDR2 sequences are SGHTA and FQGTGA. V was clipped by 4 bases and J by 2 bases; unmatched bases: 3. The CDR3 sequence: CASSSTGGAYNEQFF. In DNA, the CDR3 is TGTGCCAGCAGCTCAACAGGGGGCGCCTACAATGAGCAGTTCTTC.

The chain employs TRBV29-1 and TRBJ1-4; D ambiguous. Trimming took 4 bases from V and 4 from J, leaving 10 bases between them. The CDR3 consists of 13 residues. The V gene's germline CDR1 is SQVTM and CDR2 ANQGSEA. This chain's CDR3 is CSVVRDGNEKLFF. In DNA, the CDR3 is TGCAGCGTTGTCCGGGATGGTAATGAAAAACTGTTTTTT.

With regard to this clone: Germline and junction disagree at one end, which may indicate a read error. The V call is TRBV6-2 or TRBV6-3, the J call TRBJ2-7, with 7 bases identical to TRBD1. Germline V gene sequence: CDR1 MNHEY, CDR2 SVGEGT. This CDR3 is 13 amino acids long. The CDR3 DNA reads TGTGCCAGCAGTTTAGGGGCCCCCGGGACAGAAAACTTC. Translation gives CASSLGAPGTENF.

The chain joins TRBV25-1 to TRBJ2-1; D is possibly TRBD2 (6 bases). Germline V gene data show CDR1 as MGHDK and CDR2 as SYGVNS. The CDR3 spans 15 residues. The V gene lost 1 base and the J gene lost 1 base, with 8 bases spanning the gap. The CDR3 loop reads CASSEWRGSYNEQFF. The CDR3 nucleotides are TGTGCCAGCAGTGAATGGAGGGGATCCTACAATGAGCAGTTCTTC.

V and J are TRBV11-2 and TRBJ2-3; TRBD2 agrees at 13 bases. Germline assignment: CDR1 SGHAT and CDR2 FQNNGV. V shed 6 bases and J 5 bases; nucleotides not matched to a gene: 5. CDR3 length: 15 residues. The CDR3 sequence is CASRLGLAGVDTQYF. CDR3 sequence (DNA): TGTGCCAGCAGACTAGGACTAGCGGGAGTAGATACGCAGTATTTT.

The rearrangement links TRBV24-1 to TRBJ2-7, with 10 bases fitting TRBD2. Looked up from germline, CDR1 is KGHDR and CDR2 is SFDVKD. With V trimmed by 1 base and J by 7 bases, 9 bases remained unmatched. The CDR3 sequence is 16 residues long. As DNA, the CDR3 is TGTGCCACCAGTGATTTTAAGCGGGAGGGCCTGGGGGAGCAGTACTTC. Its translation: CATSDFKREGLGEQYF.

The chain couples TRBV7-2 to TRBJ2-7; possibly TRBD1 for D (5 bases). Germline V gene sequence: CDR1 SGHTA, CDR2 FQGNSA. The CDR3 loop spans 15 amino acids. V lost 1 base to trimming and J lost 4 bases, with 14 bases between them. The CDR3 DNA follows: TGTGCCAGCAGCTTAGGGCCTGGGAAGGGGTACGAGCAGTACTTC. Its translation is CASSLGPGKGYEQYF.

The CDR3 region is CAWSVPGGGFSPLHF. In nucleotides, the CDR3 is TGTGCCTGGAGTGTACCGGGAGGGGGTTTCTCACCCCTCCACTTT. The genes are TRBV30 and TRBJ1-6; TRBD1 might be the D (6 bases). Looked up from germline, CDR1 is GTSNPN and CDR2 is SVGIG (reference sequence). The V end lost 0 bases, the J end lost 10 bases, and 16 bases lay between the germline ends. This CDR3 contains 15 residues.

The rearrangement links TRBV5-5 to TRBJ1-4, with a tentative D call TRBD1 (6 bases). The germline gives CDR1 SGHKS, CDR2 YYEKEE (reference sequence). The CDR3 is made up of 17 amino acids. V was cut by 5 bases and J by 0 bases, with 17 bases left in between. CDR3 residues: CASRYTGSPATNEKLFF. The CDR3 DNA sequence: TGTGCCAGCAGATATACAGGGAGCCCTGCAACTAATGAAAAACTGTTTTTT.

The DNA for the CDR3 is TGTGCCAGCAGCTTCGTAGAGAGAGACACTGAAGCTTTCTTT. It specifies CASSFVERDTEAFF. The chain employs TRBV11-2 and TRBJ1-1; D gene ambiguous. Germline V lookup: CDR1 SGHAT, CDR2 FQNNGV. With 3 bases removed from V and 3 bases from J, the gap between germline ends came to 11 bases. This CDR3 spans 14 amino acids.

This chain connects TRBV20-1 to TRBJ2-7, with D unclear. The CDR3 runs 13 residues. Between the trimmed V and J ends, which lost 3 bases and 4 bases, there was a span of 13 bases. Germline V lookup: CDR1 DFQATT, CDR2 SNEGSKA (reference sequence). As DNA, the CDR3 is TGCAGTGCTAGTAGGCGGAACCATTACGAGCAGTACTTC. Residues: CSASRRNHYEQYF.

This clone was picked up a small number of times. The rearrangement joins TRBV21-1 to TRBJ1-1. TRBV21-1 is a listed pseudogene. The CDR3 has 18 amino acids. CDR3 residues: CASSKGKSRRGGNTEAFF. CDR3 DNA: TGTGCCAGCAGCAAAGGGAAGTCAAGGCGGGGTGGGAACACTGAAGCTTTCTTT.

The rearrangement uses TRBV18 and TRBJ1-1, with 7 positions matching TRBD1. The CDR3 consists of 17 residues. Per the germline V gene, CDR1 is KGHSH and CDR2 is LQKENI. Losses at the gene ends were 0 bases for V and 0 bases for J; bases not matched to a gene: 7. CDR3 region: CASSPPSGGSLNTEAFF. The CDR3 nucleotides are TGTGCCAGCTCACCACCTTCAGGGGGTTCCTTGAACACTGAAGCTTTCTTT.

The genes are TRBV7-9 and TRBJ1-2; tentative D call: TRBD1 (6 bases). Trimming cost V 1 base and J 3 bases, with 9 bases left between them. The CDR3 is made up of 14 amino acids. Germline CDR1 and CDR2: SEHNR and FQNEAQ (reference sequence). Written as DNA, the CDR3 is TGTGCCAGCAGCTTAGGACAGGACCACTATGGCTACACCTTC. It translates to CASSLGQDHYGYTF.

The rearrangement uses TRBV12-3 or TRBV12-4 and TRBJ2-3; D unclear. This CDR3 comprises 11 residues. V dropped 3 bases and J dropped 7 bases, with 5 bases sitting between them. CDR3 sequence: CASSLSNTQYF. The CDR3 DNA reads TGTGCCAGCAGTTTGTCTAATACGCAGTATTTT.

The DNA of the CDR3 is TGTGCCAGCAGTCAGAACCCAGTCTATGGCTACACCTTC. This gives the protein CASSQNPVYGYTF. J is TRBJ1-2 and V is TRBV27, with D hard to call. Germline V lookup: CDR1 MNHEY, CDR2 SMNVEV (reference sequence). The V end lost 5 bases, the J end lost 4 bases, and 11 bases lay between the germline ends. CDR3 size: 13 residues.

V usage is TRBV28 and J usage is TRBJ2-7, with TRBD2 as a possible D gene (5 bases). Trimming shortened V by 5 bases and J by 4 bases, and 24 bases separated the two germline ends. CDR1 and CDR2 from the germline V gene are MDHEN and SYDVKM. The CDR3 has 17 residues. As DNA, the CDR3 is TGTGCCAGCAGTACGACTACCGGTATGACTCCCTATTACGAGCAGTACTTC. Protein product: CASSTTTGMTPYYEQYF.

V is TRBV19 and J is TRBJ1-6; no firm D call. This CDR3 has 17 residues. Germline values: CDR1 LNHDA, CDR2 SQIVND (reference sequence). Deletions cut 4 bases from V and 0 bases from J, with 13 bases between. The CDR3 spells CASSNEYSSSYNSPLHF. The DNA for the CDR3 is TGTGCCAGTAGTAACGAGTACTCGAGCTCCTATAATTCACCCCTCCACTTT.

The chain is built from TRBV11-2 and TRBJ2-2; D remains unclear. V dropped 3 bases and J dropped 0 bases, with 11 bases sitting between them. Germline assignment: CDR1 SGHAT and CDR2 FQNNGV. This CDR3 contains 16 residues. The CDR3 DNA reads as TGTGCCAGCAGCTTCTCTTGGCTAGCGAACACCGGGGAGCTGTTTTTT. Its translation: CASSFSWLANTGELFF.